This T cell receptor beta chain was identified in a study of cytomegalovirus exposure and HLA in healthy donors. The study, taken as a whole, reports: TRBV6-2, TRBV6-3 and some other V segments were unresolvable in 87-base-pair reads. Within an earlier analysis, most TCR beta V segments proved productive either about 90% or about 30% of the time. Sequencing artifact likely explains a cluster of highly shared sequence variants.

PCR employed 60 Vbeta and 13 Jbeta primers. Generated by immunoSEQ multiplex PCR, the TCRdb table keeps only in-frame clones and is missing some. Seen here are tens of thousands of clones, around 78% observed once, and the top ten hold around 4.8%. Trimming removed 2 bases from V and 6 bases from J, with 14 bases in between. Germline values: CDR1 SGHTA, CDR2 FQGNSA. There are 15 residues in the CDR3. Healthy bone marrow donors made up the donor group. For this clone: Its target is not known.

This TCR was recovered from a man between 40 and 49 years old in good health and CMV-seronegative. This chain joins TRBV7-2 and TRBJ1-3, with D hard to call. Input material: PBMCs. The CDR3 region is CASSLYGSGKNTIYF. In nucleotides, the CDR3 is TGTGCCAGCAGCTTATACGGGAGTGGGAAAAACACCATATATTTT. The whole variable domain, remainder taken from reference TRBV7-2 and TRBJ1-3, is GAGVSQSPSNKVTEKGKDVELRCDPISGHTALYWYRQSLGQGLEFLIYFQGNSAPDKSGLPSDRFSAERTGGSVSTLTIQRTQQEDSAVYLCASSLYGSGKNTIYFGEGSWLTVV.